The present T cell receptor beta chain was sequenced within a study of OX40 agonist ivuxolimab in advanced cancers. Looking at the study overall: Patients were treated with intravenous ivuxolimab, dosed at 0.01 to 10 mg/kg and infused every 2 weeks. Dose-escalation subjects each had hepatocellular carcinoma, melanoma, renal cell or head and neck cancer. Earlier treatment with anti-PD-1, anti-PD-L1 or anti-CTLA-4 was permitted, and roughly 40% had received some. Whole-study findings and limits: The study observed clonal expansion of CD4+ and CD8+ blood T cells by week 6 at 0.1 to 3.0 mg/kg.

A word on this clone: The target antigen is unknown.

Trimming took off 4 bases at V and 2 bases at J, with 15 bases between the two ends. The CDR3 loop spans 16 amino acids. Germline V gives CDR1 MDHEN, CDR2 SYDVKM. Only in-frame clones appear in the TCRdb table, and some are missing; sequencing was by immunoSEQ multiplex PCR. The sample gives 65,000 to 90,000 clones, 85% of which show up once; roughly 0.58% is in the top ten. The sequencing here drew on CD4+ or CD8+ T cells sorted from blood, taken in a trial of the OX40 agonist ivuxolimab. The rearrangement uses TRBV28 and TRBJ2-1, with TRBD2 as a possible D gene (6 bases). The source of this sequence is an adult with an advanced solid tumor such as melanoma, head and neck, liver or kidney cancer. CDR3 coding DNA: TGTGCCAGCAGTTCGTGGGACTCTCGAGCCTACAATGAGCAGTTCTTC. It codes for CASSSWDSRAYNEQFF.